Listed below are T cell receptor beta chains from one sample, sequenced in a study of identical twins. TCRdb analysed the 5' RACE reads with MiXCR anew, one entry per CDR3 protein. The table includes hundreds of thousands of distinct CDR3 sequences, 11% to 15% detected once. The sample comprised memory (CD45RO+) T cells sorted from blood. Source of these receptors: a young woman in good health. The conserved cysteine and the conserved F or W are not part of the CDR3 here. The D gene is left open where the match is weak. Rows may omit the clone size; those that give it use once, few, many or a size class.

CDR3: ASSVVGSGSYNEQF
D: .
V: TRBV9
size: many

CDR3: SASEGQGVFA
D: TRBD1
V: TRBV20-1
size: many

CDR3: ASSYPDRGDEQY
D: TRBD1
V: TRBV6-5
size: .

CDR3: ASSPTGVPGGRNEQF
D: TRBD1
V: TRBV14
size: few

CDR3: ASSPGYNSPLH
D: .
V: TRBV11-2
size: .

CDR3: ASSLAGTSGGYEQY
D: TRBD2
V: TRBV7-2
size: .

CDR3: ASSLNIRYEQY
D: .
V: TRBV12-3/TRBV12-4
size: .

CDR3: SVIGGRGQETQY
D: TRBD2
V: TRBV29-1
size: .

CDR3: CASSRQGNNSPLH
D: TRBD1
V: TRBV20-1
size: .

CDR3: SARRDSEYYEQY
D: .
V: TRBV20-1
size: .

CDR3: ASSFSGNTDTQY
D: TRBD2
V: TRBV7-9
size: many

CDR3: STLAGGPNYNEQF
D: TRBD2
V: TRBV5-1
size: few

CDR3: SAGEGPTYEQY
D: TRBD2
V: TRBV20-1
size: .

CDR3: SAAMGQGGKLF
D: TRBD1
V: TRBV20-1
size: many

CDR3: ASSQVLGGQDGYT
D: .
V: TRBV4-3
size: .

CDR3: ASSSPNQPQH
D: .
V: TRBV7-2
size: many

CDR3: ASSAGFGSSQPQH
D: .
V: TRBV2
size: .

CDR3: ASSSILGYTEAF
D: .
V: TRBV11-2
size: .

CDR3: ASGVNQPQH
D: .
V: TRBV6-5
size: few

CDR3: SAGGGLADFTDTQY
D: TRBD2
V: TRBV20-1
size: .

CDR3: ASSYYKTSGRGETQY
D: TRBD2
V: TRBV6-2/TRBV6-3
size: .

CDR3: SAARIVSTDTQY
D: .
V: TRBV20-1
size: .

CDR3: ASSQVAAQETQY
D: .
V: TRBV7-2
size: many

CDR3: SARDTDTGELF
D: .
V: TRBV20-1
size: few

CDR3: ASSLAGHRDGELF
D: .
V: TRBV5-6
size: .

CDR3: SATRLLDTQY
D: .
V: TRBV20-1
size: .

CDR3: ASSQTLANYGYT
D: .
V: TRBV6-1
size: few

CDR3: ASSLSRYTDTQY
D: .
V: TRBV5-6
size: .

CDR3: ASSLRGGWTEAF
D: .
V: TRBV3-1
size: few

CDR3: SASSTKETQY
D: .
V: TRBV20-1
size: .

CDR3: ASSTGTASLNYGYT
D: TRBD1
V: TRBV5-1
size: .

CDR3: ASSSRGGGWGYT
D: .
V: TRBV12-3/TRBV12-4
size: .

CDR3: SAFSETEYGYT
D: .
V: TRBV20-1
size: .

CDR3: ASSLQEQF
D: .
V: TRBV2
size: .

CDR3: ASSSDTPAKSSYNEQF
D: .
V: TRBV6-5
size: .

CDR3: ASSSGQVIGTEAF
D: TRBD1
V: TRBV5-1
size: .